The 14 T cell receptor beta chains presented below share a single source sample, sequenced in a study of T cell repertoires in aging, cancer and after chemotherapy. TRB rearrangements spanning V, D and J were amplified using mixed TRB-A/B primers. TCRdb used MiXCR to reprocess the multiplex PCR reads, holding one entry per CDR3 protein. The table records over 10,000 distinct CDR3 sequences, 20% to 25% of them present only once. The template was genomic DNA from peripheral blood, not RNA. The sample comprised blood. The receptors come from a human donor in good health.

This clonotype came up a few times. The genes are TRBV10-3 and TRBJ2-1, with TRBD1 matching over 7 bases. With 7 bases clipped from V and 7 bases from J, the junction kept 7 bases outside the gene matches. CDR3 length equals 13 residues. The germline V gene has CDR1 ENHRY and CDR2 SYGVKD. CDR3 nucleotides: TGTGCCATCACTGACGACAGGGAGAATGAGCAGTTCTTC. It yields the protein CAITDDRENEQFF.

By share, this clonotype counts as medium-sized. This chain joins TRBV6-5 and TRBJ2-7; 9 nucleotides line up with TRBD1. Germline V CDR1 and CDR2: MNHEY, SVGAGI. The CDR3 has 15 residues. Losses at the gene ends were 2 bases for V and 3 bases for J; bases not matched to a gene: 5. The CDR3 loop reads CASSYGDRDVYEQYF. Written as DNA, the CDR3 is TGTGCCAGCAGTTACGGGGACAGGGATGTCTACGAGCAGTACTTC.

The J gene is TRBJ1-2, the V gene TRBV6-2 or TRBV6-3, with 7 bases that match TRBD1. CDR3 size: 16 residues. V dropped 4 bases and J dropped 4; count of bases not matched to a gene: 12. Germline V gives CDR1 MNHEY, CDR2 SVGEGT. The CDR3 bases are TGTGCCAGCAGTTTGGACAGGACCGACTTCTTCTATGGCTACACCTTC. Translating gives CASSLDRTDFFYGYTF.

This clonotype was seen a handful of times. The J gene is TRBJ1-5, the V gene TRBV6-2 or TRBV6-3, with 8 bases that match TRBD1. V was pared by 6 bases and J by 6 bases, with 7 bases of the junction left unmatched. This CDR3 spans 14 amino acids. Germline V CDR1 and CDR2: MNHEY, SVGEGT. CDR3 region: CASSRDRGGQPQHF. In nucleotides, the CDR3 is TGTGCCAGCAGCCGCGACAGGGGCGGTCAGCCCCAGCATTTT.

The V call is TRBV10-3, the J call TRBJ2-7; unclear D gene. V was trimmed by 6 bases and J by 3 bases, leaving 9 bases between them. CDR1 ENHRY and CDR2 SYGVKD come from the germline V gene. The CDR3 has 12 residues. The DNA for the CDR3 is TGTGCCATCAGCGACGACAACTACGAGCAGTACTTC. Residues: CAISDDNYEQYF.

This clonotype was seen a few times. J is TRBJ1-2 and V is TRBV5-4; D uncertain. The CDR3 sequence is 15 residues long. V dropped 1 base and J dropped 1 base, with 11 bases sitting between them. The germline gives CDR1 SGHNT, CDR2 YYREEE (reference sequence). The chain's CDR3 is CASSLFGTLNYGYTF. The CDR3, as DNA: TGTGCCAGCAGCTTGTTCGGAACTCTTAACTATGGCTACACCTTC.

In its sample, this clonotype ranks as medium-sized (0.01 to 0.1%). The V gene is TRBV29-1, the J gene TRBJ1-4; D is undetermined. Looked up from germline, CDR1 is SQVTM and CDR2 is ANQGSEA. The CDR3 is 13 residues long. The V end lost 1 base, the J end lost 8 bases, and 11 bases lay between the germline ends. The CDR3 DNA is TGCAGCGTTGAAGGTCAGGTCGGAGAAAAACTGTTTTTT. As protein: CSVEGQVGEKLFF.

The rearrangement links TRBV7-9 to TRBJ2-2; D not certain. Germline values: CDR1 SEHNR, CDR2 FQNEAQ (reference sequence). The V gene lost 4 bases and the J gene lost 1 base, with 25 bases spanning the gap. The CDR3 sequence is 20 residues long. DNA of the CDR3: TGTGCCAGCAGCTATTCATTGGGCCTTGCCCCCCCAGGGAACACCGGGGAGCTGTTTTTT. Its translation is CASSYSLGLAPPGNTGELFF.

In this sample, this clonotype turned up a few times. This chain joins TRBV19 and TRBJ2-5; 10 bases line up with TRBD1. V trimming: 5 bases; J trimming: 1 base; junction bases outside the gene matches: 10. Per germline, CDR1 LNHDA and CDR2 SQIVND (reference sequence). The CDR3 runs 17 residues. This CDR3 reads CASSLSGQGLSQETQYF. CDR3 in DNA: TGTGCCAGTAGTTTGTCGGGACAGGGGTTATCCCAAGAGACCCAGTACTTC.

The chain recombines TRBV12-3 or TRBV12-4 with TRBJ2-3; D tentatively reads TRBD1 or TRBD2 (6 bases each). This CDR3 is built from 13 residues. V lost 6 bases and J 6 bases, leaving 13 bases between the germline ends. CDR3 residues: CASRETGADTQYF. The CDR3 coding sequence is TGTGCCAGCAGGGAGACGGGGGCGGATACGCAGTATTTT.

This clonotype has just one count. This may be a read error: a much more frequent sequence differs by one nucleotide. The chain recombines TRBV19 with TRBJ2-1; possibly TRBD1 for D (6 bases). The V gene's germline CDR1 is LNHDA and CDR2 SQIVND (reference sequence). The V end was cut by 7 bases, the J end by 3 bases, with 13 bases between. CDR3 size: 14 residues. DNA of the CDR3: TGTGCCAGTACCGATCAGGGGTGCTACAATGAGCAGTTCTTC. It encodes CASTDQGCYNEQFF.

This clonotype is medium-sized within its sample. The chain carries TRBV5-4 and TRBJ1-2; 7 bases fit TRBD1. The CDR3 totals 14 residues. Trimming took 3 bases from V and 4 from J; bases not matched to a gene: 6. Germline V gene data show CDR1 as SGHNT and CDR2 as YYREEE (reference sequence). As DNA, the CDR3 is TGTGCCAGCAGCTCGGACAGGAACCTCTATGGCTACACCTTC. It translates to CASSSDRNLYGYTF.

This clonotype was detected only a few times. The CDR3 nucleotides are TGCGCCAGCAGCCAACAGCAGGGTGACAATGAGCAGTTCTTC. It yields the protein CASSQQQGDNEQFF. The chain has TRBV4-1 and TRBJ2-1; a possible D gene is TRBD1 (5 bases). Trimming cost V 2 bases and J 5 bases, with 10 bases left between them. The CDR3 loop spans 14 amino acids. Germline CDR1 reads MGHRA; CDR2 reads YSYEKL.

In its sample, this clonotype was seen many times. The chain combines TRBV6-1 with TRBJ2-7; 8 positions agree with TRBD2. V was clipped by 3 bases and J by 5 bases; unmatched bases: 18. The germline gives CDR1 MNHNS, CDR2 SASEGT. The CDR3 totals 18 residues. The CDR3 DNA is TGTGCCAGCAGTGATAGTATGGCGGGGGGCGGGTTCCGCCACGAGCAGTACTTC. Its translation is CASSDSMAGGGFRHEQYF.